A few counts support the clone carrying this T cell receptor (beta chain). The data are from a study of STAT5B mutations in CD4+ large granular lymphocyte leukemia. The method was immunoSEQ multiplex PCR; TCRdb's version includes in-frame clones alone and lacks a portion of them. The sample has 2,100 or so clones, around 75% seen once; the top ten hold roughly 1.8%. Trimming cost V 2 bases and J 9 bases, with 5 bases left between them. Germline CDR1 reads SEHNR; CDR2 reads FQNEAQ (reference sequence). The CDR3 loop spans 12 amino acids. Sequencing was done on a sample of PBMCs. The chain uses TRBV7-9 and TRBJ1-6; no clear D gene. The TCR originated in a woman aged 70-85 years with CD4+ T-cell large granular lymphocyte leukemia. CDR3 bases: TGTGCCAGCAGCTTATTGGCTTCACCCCTCCACTTT. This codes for CASSLLASPLHF.